This is a list of T cell receptor beta chains from one sample in a study of blood T cell repertoires in COVID-19. Sequenced by immunoSEQ multiplex PCR; TCRdb stores in-frame clones only, minus some. Of 31,000 or so clones listed, around 87% are singletons. Sample: peripheral blood. These receptors all stem from a man aged 80 or over with acute or convalescent COVID-19. Both conserved end residues are part of each CDR3.

V	CDR3
TRBV11-3	CASSLSAGPQNIQYF
TRBV25-1	CASSEFGSHTEAFF
TRBV7-2	CASSPGSGPFTQYF
TRBV5-1	CASSFKGHEAFF
TRBV5-1	CASSLQGARETQYF
TRBV9	CASSANSGNTIYF
TRBV6-5	CASSSLYPPKGNTIYF
TRBV4-1	CASSQEDRVGEPQHF
TRBV12-5	CASGLVLTGPSGNTIYF
TRBV6-2/TRBV6-3	CASSYARTGTGTQHF
TRBV2	CASRDIWETQYF
TRBV6-2/TRBV6-3	CASSQGTPYGYTF
TRBV27	CASRRSRPETQYF
TRBV19	CASSAGESPGNEQFF
TRBV6-5	CASTRDARGYGYTF
TRBV5-4	CASSLDGYEQYF
TRBV5-1	CASRLGLEHEQFF
TRBV9	CASSRGQNTEAFF
TRBV29-1	CSVESGSNQPQHF
TRBV6-5	CASTPGSHANYGYTF
TRBV10-3	CATGLAGDTDTQYF
TRBV18	CASSRPGYNEQFF
TRBV9	CASSARGRSGNTIYF